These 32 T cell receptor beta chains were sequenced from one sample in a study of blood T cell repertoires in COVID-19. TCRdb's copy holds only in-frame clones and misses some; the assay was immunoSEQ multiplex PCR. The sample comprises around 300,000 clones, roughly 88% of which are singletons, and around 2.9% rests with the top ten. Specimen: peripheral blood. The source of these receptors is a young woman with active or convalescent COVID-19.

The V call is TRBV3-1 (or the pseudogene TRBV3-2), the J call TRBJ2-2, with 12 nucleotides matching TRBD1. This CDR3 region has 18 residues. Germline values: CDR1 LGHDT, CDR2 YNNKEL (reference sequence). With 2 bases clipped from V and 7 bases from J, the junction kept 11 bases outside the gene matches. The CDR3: CASSQPPGQGARGGELFF. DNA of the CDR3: TGTGCCAGCAGCCAACCTCCGGGACAGGGGGCGCGGGGCGGGGAGCTGTTTTTT.

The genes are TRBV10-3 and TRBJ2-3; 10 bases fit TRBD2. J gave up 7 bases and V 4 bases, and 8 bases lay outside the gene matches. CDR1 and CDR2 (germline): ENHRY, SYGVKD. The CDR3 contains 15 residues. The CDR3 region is CAISARAGGSNTQYF. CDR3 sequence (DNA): TGTGCCATCAGTGCTCGAGCGGGGGGGTCAAATACGCAGTATTTT.

CDR3 residues: CASIGTGRHGYTF. CDR3 DNA sequence: TGCGCCAGCATCGGGACAGGAAGACATGGCTACACCTTC. The chain has TRBV10-2 and TRBJ1-2, with 8 bases fitting TRBD1. Germline assignment: CDR1 WSHSY and CDR2 SAAADI. CDR3 size: 13 residues. The V segment lost 7 bases and the J segment 6 bases; nucleotides outside the gene matches: 7.

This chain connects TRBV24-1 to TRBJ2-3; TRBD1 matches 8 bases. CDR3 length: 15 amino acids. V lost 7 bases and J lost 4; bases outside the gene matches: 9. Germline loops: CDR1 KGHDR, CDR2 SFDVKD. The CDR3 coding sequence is TGTGCCACCAGCGCCGGACAGGGAAGGTCAGATACGCAGTATTTT. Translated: CATSAGQGRSDTQYF.

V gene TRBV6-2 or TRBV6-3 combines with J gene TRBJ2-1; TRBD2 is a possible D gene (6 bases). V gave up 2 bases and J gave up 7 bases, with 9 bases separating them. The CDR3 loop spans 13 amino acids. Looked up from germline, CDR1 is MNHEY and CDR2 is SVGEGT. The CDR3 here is CASSYGRINEQFF. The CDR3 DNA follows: TGTGCCAGCAGTTACGGGAGGATTAATGAGCAGTTCTTC.

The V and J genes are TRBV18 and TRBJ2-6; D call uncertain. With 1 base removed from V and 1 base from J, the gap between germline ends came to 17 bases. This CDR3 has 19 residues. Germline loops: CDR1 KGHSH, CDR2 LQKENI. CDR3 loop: CASSPLVGDYYSGANVLTF. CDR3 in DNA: TGTGCCAGCTCACCACTTGTAGGAGATTACTATTCTGGGGCCAACGTCCTGACTTTC.

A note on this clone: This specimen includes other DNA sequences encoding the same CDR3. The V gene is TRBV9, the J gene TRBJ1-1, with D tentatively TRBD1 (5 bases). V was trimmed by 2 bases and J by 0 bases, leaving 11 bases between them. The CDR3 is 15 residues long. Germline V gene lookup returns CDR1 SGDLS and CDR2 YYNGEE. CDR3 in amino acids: CASSVAGVMNTEAFF. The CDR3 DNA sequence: TGTGCCAGCAGCGTCGCGGGGGTGATGAACACTGAAGCTTTCTTT.

The CDR3, as DNA: TGTGCCAGTACAGGCCCGACAGATACGCAGTATTTT. Amino acid sequence: CASTGPTDTQYF. This chain joins TRBV19 and TRBJ2-3, with D unclear. Germline V gene data show CDR1 as LNHDA and CDR2 as SQIVND (reference sequence). Trimming left V 7 bases short and J 3 bases short, with 8 bases between. This CDR3 is 12 amino acids long.

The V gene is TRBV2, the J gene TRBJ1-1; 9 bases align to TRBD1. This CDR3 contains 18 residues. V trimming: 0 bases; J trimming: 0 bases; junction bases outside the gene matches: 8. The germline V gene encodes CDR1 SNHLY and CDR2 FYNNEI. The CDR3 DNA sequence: TGTGCCAGCAGTGAAGCTTCTCCTCGACAGGGGGTGAACACTGAAGCTTTCTTT. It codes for CASSEASPRQGVNTEAFF.

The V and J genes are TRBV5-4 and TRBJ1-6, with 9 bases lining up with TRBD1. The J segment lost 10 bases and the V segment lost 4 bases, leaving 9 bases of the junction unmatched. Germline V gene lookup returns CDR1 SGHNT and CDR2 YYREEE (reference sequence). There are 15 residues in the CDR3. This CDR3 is CASSTDRGTGSPLHF. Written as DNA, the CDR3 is TGTGCCAGCAGCACGGACAGGGGAACAGGATCACCCCTCCACTTT.

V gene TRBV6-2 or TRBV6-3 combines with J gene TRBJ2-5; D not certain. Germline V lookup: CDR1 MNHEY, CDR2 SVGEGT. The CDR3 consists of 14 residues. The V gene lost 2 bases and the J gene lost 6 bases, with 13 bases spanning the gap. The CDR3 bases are TGTGCCAGCAGTTACCCATATAACAGCCAGACCCAGTACTTC. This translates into CASSYPYNSQTQYF.

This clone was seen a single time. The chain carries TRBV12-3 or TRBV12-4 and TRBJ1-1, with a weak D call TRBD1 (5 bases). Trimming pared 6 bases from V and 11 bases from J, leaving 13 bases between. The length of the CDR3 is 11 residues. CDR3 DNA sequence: TGTGCCAGCAGGGTAGGGGCGCTGGCTTTCTTT. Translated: CASRVGALAFF.

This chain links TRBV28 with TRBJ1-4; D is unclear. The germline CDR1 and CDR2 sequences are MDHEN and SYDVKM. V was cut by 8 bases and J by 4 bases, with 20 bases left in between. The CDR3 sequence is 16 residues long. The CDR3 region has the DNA TGTGCCAGCCGGGTCGAAGTGGGAGCATATAATGAAAAACTGTTTTTT. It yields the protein CASRVEVGAYNEKLFF.

CDR3 residues: CASSEVAGNYGYTF. The DNA for the CDR3 is TGTGCCAGCAGTGAAGTGGCAGGGAACTATGGCTACACCTTC. This chain joins TRBV2 and TRBJ1-2; D may be TRBD1 (5 bases). CDR1 SNHLY and CDR2 FYNNEI come from the germline V gene. Trimming left V 1 base short and J 2 bases short, with 8 bases between. CDR3 length: 14 residues.

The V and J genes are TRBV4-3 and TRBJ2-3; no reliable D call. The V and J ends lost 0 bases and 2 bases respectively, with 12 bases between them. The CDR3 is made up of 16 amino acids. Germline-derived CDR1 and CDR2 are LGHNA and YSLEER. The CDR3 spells CASSQDFTGNTDTQYF. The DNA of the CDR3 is TGCGCCAGCAGCCAAGATTTTACGGGTAACACAGATACGCAGTATTTT.

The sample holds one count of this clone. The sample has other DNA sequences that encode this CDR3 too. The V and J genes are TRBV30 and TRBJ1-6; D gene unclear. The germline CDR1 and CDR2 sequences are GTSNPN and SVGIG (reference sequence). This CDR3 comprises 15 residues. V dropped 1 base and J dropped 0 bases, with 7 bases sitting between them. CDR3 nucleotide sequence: TGTGCCTGGAGTGGAGGGAGCTCCTATAATTCACCCCTCCACTTT. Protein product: CAWSGGSSYNSPLHF.

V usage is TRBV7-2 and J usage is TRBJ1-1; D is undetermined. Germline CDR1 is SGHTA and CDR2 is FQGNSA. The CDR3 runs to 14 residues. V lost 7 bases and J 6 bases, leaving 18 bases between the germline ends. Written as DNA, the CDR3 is TGTGCCAGCATCCTAGGCGGGTGGAGGGCTGAAGCTTTCTTT. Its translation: CASILGGWRAEAFF.

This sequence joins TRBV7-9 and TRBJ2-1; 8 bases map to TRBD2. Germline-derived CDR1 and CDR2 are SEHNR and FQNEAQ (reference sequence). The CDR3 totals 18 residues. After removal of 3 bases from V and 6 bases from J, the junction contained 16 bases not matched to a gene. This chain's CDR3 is CASSFPGLGIHHGNEQFF. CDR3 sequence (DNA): TGTGCCAGCAGCTTTCCGGGACTAGGGATCCACCATGGCAATGAGCAGTTCTTC.

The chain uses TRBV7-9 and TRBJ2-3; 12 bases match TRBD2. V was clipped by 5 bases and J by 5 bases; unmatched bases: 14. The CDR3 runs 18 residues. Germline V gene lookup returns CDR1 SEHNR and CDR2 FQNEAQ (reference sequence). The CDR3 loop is CASSLNDLAGGPGDTQYF. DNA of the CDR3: TGTGCCAGCAGCCTAAACGATCTAGCGGGGGGGCCCGGAGATACGCAGTATTTT. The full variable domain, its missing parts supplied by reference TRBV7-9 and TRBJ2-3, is DTGVSQNPRHKITKRGQNVTFRCDPISEHNRLYWYRQTLGQGPEFLTYFQNEAQLEKSRLLSDRFSAERPKGSFSTLEIQRTEQGDSAMYLCASSLNDLAGGPGDTQYFGPGTRLTVL.

Written as DNA, the CDR3 is TGTGCCAGCAGTGAATCACTGGGTCAGGGCGGGGAGCTGTTTTTT. This sequence encodes CASSESLGQGGELFF. J is TRBJ2-2 and V is TRBV6-1; D is possibly TRBD1 (5 bases). Trimming took 2 bases from V and 7 from J, leaving 14 bases between them. This CDR3 contains 15 residues. The V gene's germline CDR1 is MNHNS and CDR2 SASEGT.

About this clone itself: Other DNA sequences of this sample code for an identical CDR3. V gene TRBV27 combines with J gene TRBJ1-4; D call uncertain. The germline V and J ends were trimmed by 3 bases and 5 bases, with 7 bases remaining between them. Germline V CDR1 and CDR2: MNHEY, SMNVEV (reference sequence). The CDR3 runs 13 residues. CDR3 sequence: CASSFRGNEKLFF. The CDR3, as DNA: TGTGCCAGCAGTTTCAGAGGAAATGAAAAACTGTTTTTT.

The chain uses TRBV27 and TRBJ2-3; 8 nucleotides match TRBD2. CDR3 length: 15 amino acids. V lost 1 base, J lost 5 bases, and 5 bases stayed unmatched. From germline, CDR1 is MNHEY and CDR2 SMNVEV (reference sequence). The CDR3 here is CASSLLRGAGDTQYF. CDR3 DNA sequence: TGTGCCAGCAGTTTATTGCGGGGGGCGGGAGATACGCAGTATTTT.

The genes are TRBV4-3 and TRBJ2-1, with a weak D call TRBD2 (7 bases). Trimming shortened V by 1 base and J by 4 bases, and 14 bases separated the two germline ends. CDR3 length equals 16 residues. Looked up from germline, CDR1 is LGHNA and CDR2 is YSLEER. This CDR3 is CASSQAAGARYNEQFF. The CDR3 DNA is TGCGCCAGCAGCCAAGCTGCGGGGGCGCGATACAATGAGCAGTTCTTC.

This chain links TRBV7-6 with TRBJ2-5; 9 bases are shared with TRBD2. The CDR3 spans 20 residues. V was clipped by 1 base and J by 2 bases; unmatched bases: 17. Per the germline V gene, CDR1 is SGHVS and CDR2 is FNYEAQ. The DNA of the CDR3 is TGTGCCAGCAGCTTAGTACCTGGGCTCGGCGGGGGGGGCGGTCAAGAGACCCAGTACTTC. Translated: CASSLVPGLGGGGGQETQYF.

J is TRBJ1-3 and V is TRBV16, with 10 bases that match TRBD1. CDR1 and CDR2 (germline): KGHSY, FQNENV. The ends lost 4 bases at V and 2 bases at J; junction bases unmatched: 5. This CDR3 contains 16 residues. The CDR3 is CASSPSGQGAGNTIYF. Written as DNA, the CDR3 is TGTGCCAGCAGCCCCTCAGGACAGGGGGCTGGAAACACCATATATTTT. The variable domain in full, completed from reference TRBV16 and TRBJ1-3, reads GEEVAQTPKHLVRGEGQKAKLYCAPIKGHSYVFWYQQVLKNEFKFLISFQNENVFDETGMPKERFSAKCLPNSPCSLEIQATKLEDSAVYFCASSPSGQGAGNTIYFGEGSWLTVV.

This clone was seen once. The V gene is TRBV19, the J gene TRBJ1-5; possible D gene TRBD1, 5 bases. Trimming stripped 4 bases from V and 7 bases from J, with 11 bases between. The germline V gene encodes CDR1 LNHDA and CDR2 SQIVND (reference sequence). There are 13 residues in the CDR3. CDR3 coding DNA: TGTGCCAGTAGTAAAACAGGTAACCAGCCCCAGCATTTT. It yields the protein CASSKTGNQPQHF. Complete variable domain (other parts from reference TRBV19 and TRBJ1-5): DGGITQSPKYLFRKEGQNVTLSCEQNLNHDAMYWYRQDPGQGLRLIYYSQIVNDFQKGDIAEGYSVSREKKESFPLTVTSAQKNPTAFYLCASSKTGNQPQHFGDGTRLSIL.

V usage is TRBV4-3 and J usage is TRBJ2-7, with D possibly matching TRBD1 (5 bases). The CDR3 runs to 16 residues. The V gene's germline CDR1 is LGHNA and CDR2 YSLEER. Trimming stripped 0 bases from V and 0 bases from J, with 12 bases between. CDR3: CASSQDWQGSSYEQYF. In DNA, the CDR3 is TGCGCCAGCAGCCAAGACTGGCAGGGCAGCTCCTACGAGCAGTACTTC.

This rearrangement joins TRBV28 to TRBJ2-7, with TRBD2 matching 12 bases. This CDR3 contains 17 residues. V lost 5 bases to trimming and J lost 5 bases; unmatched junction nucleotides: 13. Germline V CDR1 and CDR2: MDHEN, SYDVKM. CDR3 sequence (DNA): TGTGCCAGCAGTACTATTGGGTCTAGCGGGGGGGCCCACGAGCAGTACTTC. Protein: CASSTIGSSGGAHEQYF.

DNA of the CDR3: TGTGCCAGCAGTGAGCGGAACCCCCTGGGGGGGTCACCCCTCCACTTT. It translates to CASSERNPLGGSPLHF. The chain combines TRBV6-1 with TRBJ1-6; a possible D gene is TRBD1 (5 bases). This CDR3 has 16 residues. V was cut by 3 bases and J by 10 bases, with 19 bases left in between. CDR1 is MNHNS, CDR2 SASEGT, per germline.

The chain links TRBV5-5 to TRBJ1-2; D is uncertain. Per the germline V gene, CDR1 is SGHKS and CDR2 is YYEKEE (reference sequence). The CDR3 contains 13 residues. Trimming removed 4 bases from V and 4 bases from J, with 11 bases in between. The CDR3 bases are TGTGCCAGCAGCCATCAGTCTGGCTATGGCTACACCTTC. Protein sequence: CASSHQSGYGYTF.

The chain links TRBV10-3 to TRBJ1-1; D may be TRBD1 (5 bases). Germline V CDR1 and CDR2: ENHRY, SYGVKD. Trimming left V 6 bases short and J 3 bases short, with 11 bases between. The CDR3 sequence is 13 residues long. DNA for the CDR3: TGTGCCATCAGAGGACATTTAGACACTGAAGCTTTCTTT. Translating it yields CAIRGHLDTEAFF.

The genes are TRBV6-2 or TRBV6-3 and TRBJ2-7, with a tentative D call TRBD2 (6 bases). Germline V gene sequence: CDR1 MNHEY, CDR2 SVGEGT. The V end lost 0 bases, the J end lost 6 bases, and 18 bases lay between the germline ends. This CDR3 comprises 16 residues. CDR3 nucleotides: TGTGCCAGCAGTTACTCGGGGACTCGAGGCGGTCGCGAGCAGTACTTC. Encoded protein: CASSYSGTRGGREQYF.